The clone carrying this T cell receptor beta chain was seen a handful of times. The V gene's germline CDR1 is MNHNY and CDR2 SVGAGI (reference sequence). This CDR3 is 13 amino acids long. V lost 6 bases and J lost 4, with 13 bases in between. The record originates from a study of PD-L1 blockade in urothelial cancer. TCRdb's table, derived via immunoSEQ multiplex PCR, lists solely in-frame clones and lacks some. Among 70,000 or so clones, approximately 88% were seen once, and the ten largest hold approximately 3.2%. The rearrangement joins TRBV6-6 to TRBJ2-7, with D tentatively TRBD1 (6 bases). Source: PBMCs, taken around atezolizumab (anti-PD-L1) treatment. The receptor's source is a man aged 60-69 years with urothelial cancer. DNA for the CDR3: TGTGCCAGCAGCTTCGGACAGTCTTACGAGCAGTACTTC. This gives the protein CASSFGQSYEQYF.